The 26 T cell receptor beta chains below come from one sample, sequenced in a study of T cells in Graves' hyperthyroidism and ophthalmopathy. Amplified TCR beta CDR3 regions came from RNA transcripts. The HTBI primer set was used in a first-round RT-PCR of the TCR CDR3. TCRdb reprocessed the multiplex PCR reads via MiXCR and lists one record per CDR3 protein. The sample records around 190,000 distinct CDR3 sequences, around 17% being singletons. The sequencing sample was made of blood. All receptors derive from a woman between 50 and 59 years old with Graves' hyperthyroidism.

This clonotype has a count of ten or more. The chain couples TRBV11-2 to TRBJ2-7; 9 bases are shared with TRBD2. Germline CDR1 and CDR2: SGHAT and FQNNGV. There are 14 residues in the CDR3. Trimming at V came to 6 bases and at J to 4 bases, leaving 7 bases not matched to a gene. CDR3 sequence (DNA): TGTGCCAGCAGTCCGAAGACTAGCGGATACGAGCAGTACTTC. This codes for CASSPKTSGYEQYF.

This clonotype was recorded at least ten times. The chain recombines TRBV7-3 with TRBJ2-3; 10 bases match TRBD2. Germline V gene sequence: CDR1 SGHTA, CDR2 FQGTGA. The CDR3 runs 17 residues. The V gene end was trimmed by 3 bases and the J gene end by 2 bases; junction bases not matched to a gene: 8. CDR3 in DNA: TGTGCCAGCAGCTTGACCGAACTAGCGGGGCACACAGATACGCAGTATTTT. It specifies CASSLTELAGHTDTQYF.

The chain recombines TRBV4-1 with TRBJ1-3; 9 bases fit TRBD1. The CDR3 is 16 residues long. The V segment lost 0 bases and the J segment 8 bases; nucleotides outside the gene matches: 8. Germline CDR1 reads MGHRA; CDR2 reads YSYEKL. The CDR3 coding sequence is TGCGCCAGCAGCCAAGATTTTGGACAGGGGAGATACACCATATATTTT. It yields the protein CASSQDFGQGRYTIYF.

This rearrangement joins TRBV6-1 to TRBJ2-1, with TRBD1 matching over 8 bases. The CDR3 runs 15 residues. V trimming: 6 bases; J trimming: 5 bases; junction bases outside the gene matches: 9. The germline gives CDR1 MNHNS, CDR2 SASEGT. The CDR3 nucleotides are TGTGCCAGCAGGGAGGACAGGGTAGGGAACAATGAGCAGTTCTTC. This encodes CASREDRVGNNEQFF.

This chain connects TRBV28 to TRBJ2-7; 7 bases map to TRBD1. This CDR3 is built from 14 residues. Germline-derived CDR1 and CDR2 are MDHEN and SYDVKM. V gave up 7 bases and J gave up 6 bases; unmatched junction bases: 12. In DNA, the CDR3 is TGTGCCAGCAAACCACTAGGACAGGCAGGCGAGCAGTACTTC. Translating it yields CASKPLGQAGEQYF.

V and J are TRBV10-2 and TRBJ2-2; TRBD2 is a possible D gene (6 bases). Trimming left V 6 bases short and J 7 bases short, with 15 bases between. Germline V gene data show CDR1 as WSHSY and CDR2 as SAAADI. The CDR3 spans 14 residues. The DNA for the CDR3 is TGCGCCAGCAGGGTCGGGACTCCAGACGGGGAGCTGTTTTTT. This encodes CASRVGTPDGELFF.

This clonotype has a count of ten or more. The chain is built from TRBV28 and TRBJ2-5; unclear D gene. V lost 6 bases and J lost 3, with 17 bases in between. The CDR3 is 15 amino acids. Germline V gives CDR1 MDHEN, CDR2 SYDVKM. The CDR3 region has the DNA TGTGCCAGCAGCCAGGAGACGTGGGTCGAAGAGACCCAGTACTTC. As protein: CASSQETWVEETQYF.

Written as DNA, the CDR3 is TGCAGTGCCAACTGGGACAGGGACTCCTACGAGCAGTACTTC. Protein product: CSANWDRDSYEQYF. The chain carries TRBV20-1 and TRBJ2-7; 9 bases map to TRBD1. Losses at the gene ends were 6 bases for V and 0 bases for J; bases not matched to a gene: 6. The CDR3 extends over 14 amino acids. Germline CDR1 is DFQATT and CDR2 is SNEGSKA (reference sequence).

At least ten counts were recorded for this clonotype. The chain is built from TRBV7-9 and TRBJ1-5, with 9 nucleotides matching TRBD1. The CDR3 contains 16 residues. The germline V gene has CDR1 SEHNR and CDR2 FQNEAQ (reference sequence). The V segment lost 0 bases and the J segment 4 bases; nucleotides outside the gene matches: 4. This CDR3 reads CASSLAGGQGNQPQHF. For the CDR3, the DNA is TGTGCCAGCAGCTTAGCGGGCGGACAGGGGAATCAGCCCCAGCATTTT.

The gene calls are TRBV7-9 and TRBJ1-6; TRBD1 is a possible D gene (5 bases). The V gene lost 5 bases and the J gene lost 7 bases, with 24 bases spanning the gap. Germline CDR1 SEHNR, CDR2 FQNEAQ (reference sequence). This CDR3 has 18 residues. The CDR3 nucleotides are TGTGCCAGCAGCCCCATTAGGGGCGTGGATTTTTCGAATTCACCCCTCCACTTT. It translates to CASSPIRGVDFSNSPLHF.

The chain is built from TRBV20-1 and TRBJ2-1; the match to TRBD2 covers 11 bases. The CDR3 is made up of 14 amino acids. The J segment lost 10 bases and the V segment lost 3 bases, leaving 8 bases of the junction unmatched. Germline V lookup: CDR1 DFQATT, CDR2 SNEGSKA (reference sequence). As DNA, the CDR3 is TGCAGTGCTAGCCCCGGGACTAGCGGAGACGAGCAGTTCTTC. This codes for CSASPGTSGDEQFF.

This clonotype came up many times. The rearrangement links TRBV7-9 to TRBJ2-5; tentative D call: TRBD2 (6 bases). The germline V gene encodes CDR1 SEHNR and CDR2 FQNEAQ (reference sequence). Deletions cut 3 bases from V and 1 base from J, with 15 bases between. CDR3 length: 16 residues. The CDR3 DNA reads TGTGCCAGCAGCTTTAGCGGCGGGACCCTCCAAGAGACCCAGTACTTC. Amino acids: CASSFSGGTLQETQYF.

This clonotype was detected ten times or more. The gene calls are TRBV7-9 and TRBJ2-7; 9 positions match TRBD1. V lost 2 bases, J lost 3 bases, and 5 bases stayed unmatched. CDR1 and CDR2 from the germline V gene are SEHNR and FQNEAQ (reference sequence). This CDR3 contains 15 residues. CDR3 DNA: TGTGCCAGCAGCTTACCCGGGACAGGGATCTACGAGCAGTACTTC. It yields the protein CASSLPGTGIYEQYF.

This clonotype was found many times. The chain has TRBV27 and TRBJ1-5; 8 bases match TRBD1. This CDR3 has 16 residues. Germline V gene lookup returns CDR1 MNHEY and CDR2 SMNVEV (reference sequence). V lost 6 bases to trimming and J lost 5 bases; unmatched junction nucleotides: 12. The CDR3 coding sequence is TGTGCCAGCAGCCCCAGACAGGGGATAGGGGATCAGCCCCAGCATTTT. Protein: CASSPRQGIGDQPQHF.

This clonotype was recorded at least ten times. The gene calls are TRBV5-1 and TRBJ2-7; 9 bases map to TRBD1. CDR1 and CDR2 (germline): SGHRS, YFSETQ. There are 13 residues in the CDR3. Trimming took 4 bases from V and 6 from J; bases not matched to a gene: 5. The CDR3 reads CASSPGTGSEQYF. CDR3 in DNA: TGCGCCAGCAGCCCTGGGACAGGGTCCGAGCAGTACTTC. Full variable domain (rest looked up from reference TRBV5-1 and TRBJ2-7): KAGVTQTPRYLIKTRGQQVTLSCSPISGHRSVSWYQQTPGQGLQFLFEYFSETQRNKGNFPGRFSGRQFSNSRSEMNVSTLELGDSALYLCASSPGTGSEQYFGPGTRLTVT.

The chain links TRBV7-2 to TRBJ2-7; TRBD2 aligns across 11 bases. The germline gives CDR1 SGHTA, CDR2 FQGNSA. J was trimmed by 0 bases and V by 3 bases; bases with no gene match: 4. The CDR3 covers 16 residues. In DNA form, the CDR3 reads TGTGCCAGCAGCTTTTCAACTAGCGGGAGCTCCTACGAGCAGTACTTC. Encoded protein: CASSFSTSGSSYEQYF. The whole variable domain, remainder taken from reference TRBV7-2 and TRBJ2-7, is GAGVSQSPSNKVTEKGKDVELRCDPISGHTALYWYRQSLGQGLEFLIYFQGNSAPDKSGLPSDRFSAERTGGSVSTLTIQRTQQEDSAVYLCASSFSTSGSSYEQYFGPGTRLTVT.

This clonotype came up a few times. V gene TRBV28 combines with J gene TRBJ2-6, with TRBD1 matching 7 bases. The CDR3 covers 16 residues. V lost 3 bases, J lost 0 bases, and 2 bases stayed unmatched. The V gene's germline CDR1 is MDHEN and CDR2 SYDVKM. CDR3 DNA: TGTGCCAGCAGTTTCGGACAGGCCTCTGGGGCCAACGTCCTGACTTTC. Protein: CASSFGQASGANVLTF. Combining the CDR3 with reference TRBV28 and TRBJ2-6 gives the whole variable domain DVKVTQSSRYLVKRTGEKVFLECVQDMDHENMFWYRQDPGLGLRLIYFSYDVKMKEKGDIPEGYSVSREKKERFSLILESASTNQTSMYLCASSFGQASGANVLTFGAGSRLTVL.

This clonotype has a count of ten or more. This rearrangement joins TRBV27 to TRBJ1-2, with D possibly matching TRBD1 (6 bases). V lost 10 bases to trimming and J lost 8 bases, with 14 bases between them. Germline V lookup: CDR1 MNHEY, CDR2 SMNVEV (reference sequence). There are 11 residues in the CDR3. CDR3 DNA: TGTGCCATCCTACAGGGTGGCGGCTACACCTTC. Its protein is CAILQGGGYTF.

The chain recombines TRBV13 with TRBJ2-1; 12 positions agree with TRBD2. After removal of 5 bases from V and 8 bases from J, the junction contained 7 bases not matched to a gene. The CDR3 contains 15 residues. Germline CDR1 is PRHDT and CDR2 is FYEKMQ (reference sequence). CDR3 amino acids: CASSIRTSGTDEQFF. The DNA for the CDR3 is TGTGCCAGCAGCATCAGGACTAGCGGGACCGATGAGCAGTTCTTC.

This clonotype was recorded a few times. The CDR3 DNA follows: TGTGCCAGCAGTCCAGGGTCACTCTACGAGCAGTACTTC. This encodes CASSPGSLYEQYF. The V and J genes are TRBV28 and TRBJ2-7; D may be TRBD1 (5 bases). The V and J ends lost 5 bases and 3 bases respectively, with 11 bases between them. Germline V gene sequence: CDR1 MDHEN, CDR2 SYDVKM. The CDR3 consists of 13 residues.

This clonotype occurred many times. The V call is TRBV12-3 or TRBV12-4, the J call TRBJ1-2, with 9 bases identical to TRBD1. V was pared by 5 bases and J by 8 bases, with 6 bases of the junction left unmatched. The CDR3 contains 13 residues. The CDR3 reads CASSVTGGAGYTF. In DNA form, the CDR3 reads TGTGCCAGCAGTGTTACAGGGGGCGCCGGCTACACCTTC.

This clonotype has ten or more counts. This chain links TRBV2 with TRBJ2-2; possibly TRBD1 for D (7 bases). V lost 6 bases to trimming and J lost 4 bases, with 18 bases between them. The germline V gene has CDR1 SNHLY and CDR2 FYNNEI. This CDR3 region has 16 residues. The CDR3 DNA reads TGTGCCAGCAGCGCGCAGGGGGGTGTCAGCACCGGGGAGCTGTTTTTT. The encoded protein is CASSAQGGVSTGELFF.

A word on this clonotype: Given a much more abundant clone one base away, this may be a read error. The rearrangement joins TRBV7-2 to TRBJ2-3; 8 positions match TRBD2. CDR3 length: 15 residues. Germline V gene data show CDR1 as SGHTA and CDR2 as FQGNSA. V shed 3 bases and J 5 bases; nucleotides not matched to a gene: 7. CDR3 nucleotides: TGTGCCAGCAGCTTTGGGCTAAGCGGGGGAGATACGCAGTATTTT. Translation: CASSFGLSGGDTQYF.

This clonotype was counted at least ten times. This chain uses TRBV10-1 with TRBJ2-1; D unresolved. The CDR3 has 14 amino acids. V lost 0 bases and J 9 bases, leaving 12 bases between the germline ends. CDR1 is WNHNN, CDR2 SYGVQD, per germline (reference sequence). CDR3 amino acids: CASSESGNDIEQFF. CDR3 sequence (DNA): TGCGCCAGCAGTGAGTCGGGAAACGACATTGAGCAGTTCTTC.

This clonotype was counted at least ten times. The chain joins TRBV3-1 to TRBJ2-1; D might be TRBD1 (5 bases). Trimming took off 3 bases at V and 8 bases at J, with 11 bases between the two ends. The CDR3 spans 13 residues. Germline values: CDR1 LGHDT, CDR2 YNNKEL (reference sequence). The CDR3 DNA sequence: TGTGCCAGCAGCCAGACAGCTTCCCATGAGCAGTTCTTC. Its translation: CASSQTASHEQFF.

This clonotype has a count of ten or more. The chain links TRBV2 to TRBJ1-5, with D perhaps matching TRBD1 (6 bases). Germline CDR1 reads SNHLY; CDR2 reads FYNNEI. This CDR3 contains 15 residues. V was pared by 1 base and J by 5 bases, with 12 bases between. The CDR3 DNA follows: TGTGCCAGCAGTGAAGGCGGGGGCGGGCATCAGCCCCAGCATTTT. It encodes CASSEGGGGHQPQHF. The full variable domain, in which reference TRBV2 and TRBJ1-5 provide the parts outside the CDR3, is EPEVTQTPSHQVTQMGQEVILRCVPISNHLYFYWYRQILGQKVEFLVSFYNNEISEKSEIFDDQFSVERPDGSNFTLKIRSTKLEDSAMYFCASSEGGGGHQPQHFGDGTRLSIL.